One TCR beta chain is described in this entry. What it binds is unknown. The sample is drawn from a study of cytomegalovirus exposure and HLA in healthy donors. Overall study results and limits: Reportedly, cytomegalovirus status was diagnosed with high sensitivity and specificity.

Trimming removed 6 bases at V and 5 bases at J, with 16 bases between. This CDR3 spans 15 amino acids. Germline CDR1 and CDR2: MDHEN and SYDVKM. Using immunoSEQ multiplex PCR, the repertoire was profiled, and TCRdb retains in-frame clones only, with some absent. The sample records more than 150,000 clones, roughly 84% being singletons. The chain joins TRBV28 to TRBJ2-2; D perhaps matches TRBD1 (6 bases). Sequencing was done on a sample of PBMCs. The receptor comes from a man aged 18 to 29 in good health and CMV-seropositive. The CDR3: CASSPYRESTGELFF. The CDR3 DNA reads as TGTGCCAGCAGCCCCTACAGGGAATCGACCGGGGAGCTGTTTTTT.